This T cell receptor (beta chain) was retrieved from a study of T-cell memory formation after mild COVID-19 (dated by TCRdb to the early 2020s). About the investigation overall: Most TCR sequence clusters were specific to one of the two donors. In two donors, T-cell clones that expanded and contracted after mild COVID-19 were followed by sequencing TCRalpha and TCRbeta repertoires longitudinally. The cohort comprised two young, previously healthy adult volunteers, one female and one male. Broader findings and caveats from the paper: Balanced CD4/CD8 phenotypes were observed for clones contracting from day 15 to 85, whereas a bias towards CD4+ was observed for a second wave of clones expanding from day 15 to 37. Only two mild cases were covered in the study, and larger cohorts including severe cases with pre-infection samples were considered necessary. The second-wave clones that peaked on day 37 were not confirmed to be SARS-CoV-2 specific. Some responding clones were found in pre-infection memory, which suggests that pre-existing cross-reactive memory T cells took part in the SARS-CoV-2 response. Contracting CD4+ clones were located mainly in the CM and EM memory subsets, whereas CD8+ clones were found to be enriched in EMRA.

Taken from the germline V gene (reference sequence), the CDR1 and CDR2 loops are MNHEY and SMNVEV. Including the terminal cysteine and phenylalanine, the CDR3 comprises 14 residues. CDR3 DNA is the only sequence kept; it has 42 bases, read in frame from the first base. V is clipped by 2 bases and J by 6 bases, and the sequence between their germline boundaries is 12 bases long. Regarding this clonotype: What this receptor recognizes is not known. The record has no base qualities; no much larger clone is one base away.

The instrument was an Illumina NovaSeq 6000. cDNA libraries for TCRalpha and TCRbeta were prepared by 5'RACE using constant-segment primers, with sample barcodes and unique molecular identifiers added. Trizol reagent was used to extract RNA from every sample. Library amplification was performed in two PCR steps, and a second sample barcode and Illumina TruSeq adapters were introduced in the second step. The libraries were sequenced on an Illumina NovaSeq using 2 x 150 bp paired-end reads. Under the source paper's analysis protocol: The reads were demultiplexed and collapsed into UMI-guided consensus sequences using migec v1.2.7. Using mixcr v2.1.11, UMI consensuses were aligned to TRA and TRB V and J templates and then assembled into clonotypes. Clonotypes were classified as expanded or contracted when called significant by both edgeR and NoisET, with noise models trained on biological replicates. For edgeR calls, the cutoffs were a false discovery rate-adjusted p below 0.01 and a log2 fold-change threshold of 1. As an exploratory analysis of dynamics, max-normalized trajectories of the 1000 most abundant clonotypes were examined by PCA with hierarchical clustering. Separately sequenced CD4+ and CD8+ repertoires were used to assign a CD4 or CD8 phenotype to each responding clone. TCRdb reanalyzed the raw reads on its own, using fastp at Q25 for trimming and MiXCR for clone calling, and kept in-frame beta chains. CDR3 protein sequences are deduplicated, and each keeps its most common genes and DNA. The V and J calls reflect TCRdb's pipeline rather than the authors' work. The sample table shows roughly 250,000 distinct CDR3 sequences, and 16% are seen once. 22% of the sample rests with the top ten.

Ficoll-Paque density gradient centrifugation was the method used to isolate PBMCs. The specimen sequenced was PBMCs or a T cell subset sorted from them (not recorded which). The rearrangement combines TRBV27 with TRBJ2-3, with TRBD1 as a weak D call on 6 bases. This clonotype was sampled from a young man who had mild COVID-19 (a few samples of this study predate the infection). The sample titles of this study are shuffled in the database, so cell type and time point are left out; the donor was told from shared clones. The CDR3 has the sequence CASSLPGVWDTQYF. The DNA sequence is TGTGCCAGCAGTTTACCAGGGGTCTGGGATACGCAGTATTTT.